One and the same sample provided the 23 T cell receptor beta chains below, sequenced in a study of blood T cell repertoires in COVID-19 (dated by TCRdb to about 2020). The library was obtained by the immunoSEQ multiplex PCR assay. Here the immuneACCESS table is served through TCRdb, limited to in-frame sequences with V and J called. Missing clones are a known gap in these copies; in checked studies unresolved V genes cover under half, and the rest lacks a known reason. This sample comprises 270,000 or so clones, 83% of them detected only once. The biggest ten clones account for 9.4% of the sample. Sequencing was carried out using peripheral blood. The origin of the receptors is a woman aged 50 to 65 who had recovered from COVID-19.

This chain links TRBV6-1 with TRBJ1-6; 8 nucleotides line up with TRBD1. This CDR3 has 17 amino acids. After removal of 4 bases from V and 5 bases from J, the junction contained 10 bases not matched to a gene. Per germline, CDR1 MNHNS and CDR2 SASEGT. CDR3 sequence reads: CASSVRKGTGHNSPLHF. The CDR3 DNA reads as TGTGCCAGCAGTGTACGAAAGGGGACAGGTCATAATTCACCCCTCCACTTT.

This chain joins TRBV3-1 (or the pseudogene TRBV3-2) and TRBJ1-3; D unclear. In germline, CDR1 is LGHDT, CDR2 YNNKEL (reference sequence). V shed 0 bases and J shed 5 bases, with 8 bases lying between them. CDR3 length: 14 residues. The CDR3 DNA reads TGTGCCAGCAGCCAAGATACCAGTAGAAACACCATATATTTT. Translated: CASSQDTSRNTIYF.

This clone has only one observation. The chain joins TRBV7-3 to TRBJ2-1, with D tentatively TRBD1 (5 bases). The CDR3 is 14 residues long. V lost 2 bases to trimming and J lost 4 bases, with 9 bases between them. Per germline, CDR1 SGHTA and CDR2 FQGTGA. The DNA for the CDR3 is TGTGCCAGCAGCTTAGGACAAGATTACAATGAGCAGTTCTTC. Its translation is CASSLGQDYNEQFF.

J is TRBJ1-6 and V is TRBV5-1; 9 bases fit TRBD1. J was trimmed by 10 bases and V by 4 bases; bases with no gene match: 6. The CDR3 runs 14 residues. Germline lookup yields CDR1 SGHRS and CDR2 YFSETQ. The CDR3 region has the DNA TGCGCCAGCAGCCGGGACAGGGAGAAATCACCCCTCCACTTT. Translation: CASSRDREKSPLHF.

The rearrangement uses TRBV7-9 and TRBJ1-1; TRBD1 might be the D (5 bases). Germline CDR1 reads SEHNR; CDR2 reads FQNEAQ (reference sequence). The V end was cut by 0 bases, the J end by 8 bases, with 13 bases between. CDR3 length: 14 amino acids. Here the CDR3 DNA reads TGTGCCAGCAGCTTAGCGGGCAGGGAAAAGGAAGCTTTCTTT. It specifies CASSLAGREKEAFF.

The chain links TRBV5-6 to TRBJ1-1, with D maybe TRBD1 (5 bases). Deletions cut 4 bases from V and 2 bases from J, with 24 bases between. The germline CDR1 and CDR2 sequences are SGHDT and YYEEEE. This CDR3 contains 18 residues. The CDR3 sequence is CASSPSRGGEGRNTEAFF. The CDR3 DNA follows: TGTGCCAGCAGCCCGTCCCGCGGAGGGGAGGGTAGAAACACTGAAGCTTTCTTT.

There are a few counts of this clone. Other DNA sequences of this sample code for an identical CDR3. The rearrangement joins TRBV6-2 or TRBV6-3 to TRBJ1-1, with D perhaps matching TRBD1 (6 bases). The V and J ends lost 6 bases and 5 bases respectively, with 16 bases between them. CDR3 size: 14 residues. CDR1 is MNHEY, CDR2 SVGEGT, per germline. In DNA form, the CDR3 reads TGTGCCAGCAGCTTTAACAGGGAAGGGACTGAAGCTTTCTTT. Its translation is CASSFNREGTEAFF.

The chain uses TRBV30 and TRBJ1-2, with D maybe TRBD1 (6 bases). The CDR3 consists of 12 residues. V dropped 8 bases and J dropped 0 bases, with 10 bases sitting between them. Germline CDR1 GTSNPN, CDR2 SVGIG (reference sequence). The CDR3 DNA reads as TGTGCCCGAGACAGGACTAACTATGGCTACACCTTC. Protein product: CARDRTNYGYTF. Based on the CDR3 plus reference TRBV30 and TRBJ1-2, the full variable domain is SQTIHQWPATLVQPVGSPLSLECTVEGTSNPNLYWYRQAAGRGLQLLFYSVGIGQISSEVPQNLSASRPQDRQFILSSKKLLLSDSGFYLCARDRTNYGYTFGSGTRLTVV.

The chain uses TRBV28 and TRBJ2-7; 8 nucleotides align to TRBD1. The CDR3 has 16 amino acids. The ends lost 1 base at V and 2 bases at J; junction bases unmatched: 7. The germline V gene encodes CDR1 MDHEN and CDR2 SYDVKM. CDR3 in DNA: TGTGCCAGCAGTTTATTCCGGACAGGGCTAACCTACGAGCAGTACTTC. Translated: CASSLFRTGLTYEQYF.

This chain joins TRBV4-3 and TRBJ1-4, with D possibly TRBD1 on 5 matching bases. The CDR3 extends over 16 amino acids. Germline-derived CDR1 and CDR2 are LGHNA and YSLEER. V shed 0 bases and J shed 6 bases, with 14 bases lying between them. CDR3 coding DNA: TGCGCCAGCAGCCAAGATCCGCAGGGCTCTCATGAAAAACTGTTTTTT. Translated, it gives CASSQDPQGSHEKLFF.

The J gene is TRBJ2-1, the V gene TRBV5-5, with TRBD2 matching over 15 bases. V shed 0 bases, J shed 0 bases, and the junction held 1 base outside the gene matches. CDR1 SGHKS and CDR2 YYEKEE come from the germline V gene (reference sequence). CDR3 length equals 18 residues. The CDR3 sequence: CASSLGTSGRASYNEQFF. Written as DNA, the CDR3 is TGTGCCAGCAGCTTGGGGACTAGCGGGAGGGCCTCCTACAATGAGCAGTTCTTC.

The genes are TRBV20-1 and TRBJ1-5, with 8 positions matching TRBD1. This CDR3 comprises 14 residues. CDR1 is DFQATT, CDR2 SNEGSKA, per germline (reference sequence). V trimming: 3 bases; J trimming: 7 bases; junction bases outside the gene matches: 8. DNA of the CDR3: TGCAGTGCTAGTAGGACAGGGCCTGGCCAGCCCCAGCATTTT. Its translation is CSASRTGPGQPQHF.

The chain recombines TRBV6-6 with TRBJ2-1; 13 bases fit TRBD2. The CDR3 is 17 amino acids. Germline V gives CDR1 MNHNY, CDR2 SVGAGI (reference sequence). V shed 5 bases, J shed 8 bases, and the junction held 12 bases outside the gene matches. CDR3 nucleotide sequence: TGTGCCAGCAGTCGCCCCTCAGGACTAGCGGGGGTCGATGAGCAGTTCTTC. Translating gives CASSRPSGLAGVDEQFF.

This clone has at least ten counts. The V call is TRBV4-3, the J call TRBJ2-2; D gene uncertain. This CDR3 is built from 15 residues. Trimming removed 4 bases from V and 1 base from J, with 10 bases in between. Germline CDR1 LGHNA, CDR2 YSLEER. DNA of the CDR3: TGCGCCAGCAGCCCCTCAAGCGAGAACACCGGGGAGCTGTTTTTT. Its protein product is CASSPSSENTGELFF.

V is TRBV28 and J is TRBJ1-2; the D is unclear. The CDR3 covers 13 residues. Trimming removed 6 bases from V and 0 bases from J, with 8 bases in between. The germline gives CDR1 MDHEN, CDR2 SYDVKM. CDR3 coding DNA: TGTGCCAGCAGAAAGATAGCTAACTATGGCTACACCTTC. Translation gives CASRKIANYGYTF.

The chain is built from TRBV4-1 and TRBJ2-1; the match to TRBD2 covers 11 bases. V was pared by 0 bases and J by 2 bases, with 6 bases of the junction left unmatched. This CDR3 is 18 amino acids long. From germline, CDR1 is MGHRA and CDR2 YSYEKL. The CDR3, as DNA: TGCGCCAGCAGCCAAGAATTAGCGGGGGGGAGGACCTACAATGAGCAGTTCTTC. Protein sequence: CASSQELAGGRTYNEQFF.

A single count supports this clone. The chain has TRBV5-1 and TRBJ1-5; weak D call: TRBD1 (6 bases). The CDR3 extends over 15 amino acids. Germline loops: CDR1 SGHRS, CDR2 YFSETQ. Trimming shortened V by 4 bases and J by 3 bases, and 14 bases separated the two germline ends. Here the CDR3 DNA reads TGCGCCAGCAGCATGGGGGGGCACGTCAATCAGCCCCAGCATTTT. It translates to CASSMGGHVNQPQHF.

The rearrangement links TRBV11-1 to TRBJ2-3; 10 bases are a match to TRBD2. The germline V gene has CDR1 SGHAT and CDR2 FQDESV (reference sequence). The CDR3 runs 15 residues. After removal of 6 bases from V and 2 bases from J, the junction contained 5 bases not matched to a gene. The chain's CDR3 is CASRIAGGLTDTQYF. The CDR3 bases are TGTGCCAGCAGGATAGCGGGGGGCCTCACAGATACGCAGTATTTT.

The rearrangement uses TRBV9 and TRBJ1-2; no definite D call. The CDR3 sequence is 13 residues long. Per the germline V gene, CDR1 is SGDLS and CDR2 is YYNGEE. Trimming cost V 0 bases and J 3 bases, with 6 bases left between them. The DNA of the CDR3 is TGTGCCAGCAGCGTAGATCCGGACTATGGCTACACCTTC. It translates to CASSVDPDYGYTF.

This clone was seen only once. The chain couples TRBV10-1 to TRBJ1-2, with 7 bases matching TRBD1. After removal of 5 bases from V and 3 bases from J, the junction contained 15 bases not matched to a gene. The CDR3 totals 17 residues. Looked up from germline, CDR1 is WNHNN and CDR2 is SYGVQD (reference sequence). CDR3 nucleotides: TGCGCCAGCAGTAATATTTCCTCCGGGACAGCAGACTATGGCTACACCTTC. The encoded protein is CASSNISSGTADYGYTF.

The chain couples TRBV4-3 to TRBJ2-1; 9 bases are shared with TRBD2. The CDR3 contains 18 residues. Germline V CDR1 and CDR2: LGHNA, YSLEER. The J segment lost 7 bases and the V segment lost 0 bases, leaving 13 bases of the junction unmatched. CDR3 DNA: TGCGCCAGCAGCCAAGATCATTACTCGGGGGCGGGAGGGAATGAGCAGTTCTTC. This encodes CASSQDHYSGAGGNEQFF.

V usage is TRBV6-5 and J usage is TRBJ1-4, with 7 nucleotides matching TRBD1. Trimming removed 6 bases from V and 2 bases from J; junction bases left unmatched: 6. Germline V gene lookup returns CDR1 MNHEY and CDR2 SVGAGI. The length of the CDR3 is 15 residues. DNA for the CDR3: TGTGCCAGCAGACCACAGGGGCAGACTAATGAAAAACTGTTTTTT. Its protein is CASRPQGQTNEKLFF.

Only one count was recorded for this clone. The chain joins TRBV3-1 (or the pseudogene TRBV3-2) to TRBJ1-2; TRBD1 agrees at 9 bases. Per germline, CDR1 LGHDT and CDR2 YNNKEL (reference sequence). V was clipped by 3 bases and J by 2 bases; unmatched bases: 10. This CDR3 is built from 17 residues. The CDR3 DNA reads TGTGCCAGCAGCCACACAGGGGGCATCCATCGAAACTATGGCTACACCTTC. Translated, it gives CASSHTGGIHRNYGYTF.